The T cell receptor beta chain described here comes from a study of early T cells in non-severe SARS-CoV-2 infection (dated by TCRdb to the early 2020s). In terms of the full investigation: Because TCR sequencing relied on bulk RNA taken from unsorted whole blood, pairing of alpha and beta chains was not possible.

Reading the germline V gene (reference sequence) gives CDR1 LNHDA and CDR2 SQIVND. The V end loses 2 bases and the J end loses 5 bases, and a stretch of 13 bases separates them. Measured from the cysteine to the phenylalanine, the CDR3 is 14 residues long. Here the CDR3 DNA is all that survives: 42 bases in frame from base 1. As to this clonotype: Its antigen is still unknown. No much larger clone is present one base from it, and per-base qualities are unavailable.

The paper's findings and limits, for the study overall: Matching against VDJdb was skewed toward anti-spike CD8 responses, likely underestimated virus-specific expansions, and missed private and CD4 specificities.

Library construction relied on 5' RACE. The sequencer listed for this sample is NextSeq 500. The TCR library protocol attached unique molecular identifiers to individual cDNA molecules to correct for sequencing error and PCR bias. Both TCR alpha and beta chains were sequenced, and tight co-correlation was observed between alpha and beta sequence abundances in each sample. As for the original processing: Decombinator V4 was used to annotate TCR sequences for V gene, J gene and CDR3. TCRs were defined as expanded if a significant change between any two time points was detected under a Poisson model with p below 0.0001. TCR abundances were normalised to the total number of TCRs sequenced in each sample and reported as counts per million. TRAV1-2 paired with TRAJ12, TRAJ20 or TRAJ33 defined MAIT TCRs, while TRAV10 paired with TRAJ18 defined iNKT TCRs. VDJdb, accessed 1 November 2021, was searched for CMV, EBV and SARS-CoV-2 annotated TCRs, with TCRs annotated for multiple antigens excluded. Starting from the raw public reads, TCRdb applied fastp trimming at Q25, assembled clones with MiXCR and retained in-frame beta chains. Records with the same CDR3 protein are collapsed into one entry carrying the most frequent genes and DNA. The V and J calls were not made by the authors but by TCRdb's processing. Recorded for this sample are approximately 35,000 distinct CDR3 sequences; over 6.5% of them occurred a single time. Approximately 4.1% of the sample lies in the top ten.

A case-control design nested within a healthcare worker cohort in London, UK, was used, with weekly nasopharyngeal swab PCR tests and blood sampling performed. Healthcare workers were recruited between 23 and 31 March 2020, during the week of the UK lockdown, and were followed weekly for up to roughly 16 weeks. This sequence was found in an adult who was a healthcare worker with PCR-confirmed SARS-CoV-2 infection or an uninfected control (not recorded which). The source material was whole blood. This chain is built from TRBV19 and TRBJ2-7, with no D gene named confidently. The nucleotides read TGTGCCAGTAGTATAAGTCGCCGGTTACACGAGCAGTACTTC. This sequence encodes CASSISRRLHEQYF.